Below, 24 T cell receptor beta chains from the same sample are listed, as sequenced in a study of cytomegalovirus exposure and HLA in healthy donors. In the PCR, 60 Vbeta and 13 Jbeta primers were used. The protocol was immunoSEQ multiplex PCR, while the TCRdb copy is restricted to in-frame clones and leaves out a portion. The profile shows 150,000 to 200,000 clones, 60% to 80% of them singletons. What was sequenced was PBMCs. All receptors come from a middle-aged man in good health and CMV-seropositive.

For the CDR3, the DNA is TGTGCCAGCAGCCGTAGCGGGAGAAGCACAGATACGCAGTATTTT. Translation: CASSRSGRSTDTQYF. The chain is built from TRBV7-7 and TRBJ2-3; 9 bases agree with TRBD2. Germline loops: CDR1 SSHAT, CDR2 FNYEAQ (reference sequence). V was clipped by 5 bases and J by 0 bases; unmatched bases: 3. The CDR3 runs to 15 residues.

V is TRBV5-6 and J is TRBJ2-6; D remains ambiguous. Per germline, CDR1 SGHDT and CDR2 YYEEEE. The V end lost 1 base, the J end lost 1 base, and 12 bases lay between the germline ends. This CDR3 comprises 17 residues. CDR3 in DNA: TGTGCCAGCAGCTTGCAGGTGATATCTTCTGGGGCCAACGTCCTGACTTTC. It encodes CASSLQVISSGANVLTF.

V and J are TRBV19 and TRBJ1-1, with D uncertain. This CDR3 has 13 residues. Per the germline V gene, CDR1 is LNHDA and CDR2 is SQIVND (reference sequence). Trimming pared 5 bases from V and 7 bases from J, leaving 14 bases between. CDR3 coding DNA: TGTGCCAGTAGTCCAAGTTCCGGGGATGAAGCTTTCTTT. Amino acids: CASSPSSGDEAFF.

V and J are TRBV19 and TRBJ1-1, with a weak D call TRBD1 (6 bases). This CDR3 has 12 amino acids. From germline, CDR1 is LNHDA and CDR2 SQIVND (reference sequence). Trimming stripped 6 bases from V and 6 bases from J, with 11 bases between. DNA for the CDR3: TGTGCCAGTAGGGGCAGGGGAGCTGAAGCTTTCTTT. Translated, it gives CASRGRGAEAFF.

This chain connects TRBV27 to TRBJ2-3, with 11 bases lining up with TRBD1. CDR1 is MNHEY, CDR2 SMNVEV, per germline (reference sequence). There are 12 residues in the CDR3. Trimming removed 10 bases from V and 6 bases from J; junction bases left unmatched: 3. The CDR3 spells CATWTGGDTQYF. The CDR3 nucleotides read TGTGCCACCTGGACAGGGGGCGATACGCAGTATTTT.

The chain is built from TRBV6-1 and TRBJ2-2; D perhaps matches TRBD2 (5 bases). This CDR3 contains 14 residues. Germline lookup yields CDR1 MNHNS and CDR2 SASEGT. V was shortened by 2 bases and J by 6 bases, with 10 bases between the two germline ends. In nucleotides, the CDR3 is TGTGCCAGCAGTGAACGAACTAGAGCCGGGGAGCTGTTTTTT. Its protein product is CASSERTRAGELFF.

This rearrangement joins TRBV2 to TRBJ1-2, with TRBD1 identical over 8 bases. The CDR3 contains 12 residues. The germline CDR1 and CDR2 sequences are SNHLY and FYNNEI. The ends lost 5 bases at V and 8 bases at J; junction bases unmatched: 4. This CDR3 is CASSIGQGGYTF. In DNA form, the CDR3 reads TGTGCCAGCAGTATAGGACAGGGAGGCTACACCTTC.

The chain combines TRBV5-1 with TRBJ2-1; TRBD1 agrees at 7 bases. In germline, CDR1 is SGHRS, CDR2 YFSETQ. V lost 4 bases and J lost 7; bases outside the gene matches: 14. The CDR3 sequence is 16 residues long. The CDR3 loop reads CASSGILGQGENEQFF. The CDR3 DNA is TGCGCCAGCAGCGGAATCCTGGGGCAGGGGGAAAATGAGCAGTTCTTC.

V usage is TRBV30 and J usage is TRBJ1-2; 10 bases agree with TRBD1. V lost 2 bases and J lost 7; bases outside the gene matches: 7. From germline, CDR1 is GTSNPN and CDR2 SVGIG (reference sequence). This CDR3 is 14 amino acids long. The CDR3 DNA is TGTGCCTGGAGTCAGACAGGGGGCTCGGGTGGCTACACCTTC. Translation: CAWSQTGGSGGYTF.

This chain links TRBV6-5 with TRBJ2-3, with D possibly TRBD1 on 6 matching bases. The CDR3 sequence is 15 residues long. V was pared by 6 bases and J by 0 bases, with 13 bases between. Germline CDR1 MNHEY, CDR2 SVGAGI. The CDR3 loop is CASSPVGASTDTQYF. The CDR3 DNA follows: TGTGCCAGCAGCCCTGTGGGGGCTAGCACAGATACGCAGTATTTT.

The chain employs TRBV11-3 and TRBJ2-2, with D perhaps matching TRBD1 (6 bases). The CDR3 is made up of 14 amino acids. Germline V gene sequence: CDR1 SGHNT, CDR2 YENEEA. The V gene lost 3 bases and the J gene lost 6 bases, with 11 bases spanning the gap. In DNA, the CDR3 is TGTGCCAGCAGCTTCAACAGGGCAGCCGGGGAGCTGTTTTTT. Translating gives CASSFNRAAGELFF.

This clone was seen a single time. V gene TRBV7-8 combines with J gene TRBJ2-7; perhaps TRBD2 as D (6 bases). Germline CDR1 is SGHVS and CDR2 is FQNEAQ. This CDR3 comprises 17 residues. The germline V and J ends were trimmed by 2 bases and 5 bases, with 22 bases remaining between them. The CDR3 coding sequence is TGTGCCAGCAGCTTATATATTGGGGGGACTCGGACCCACGAGCAGTACTTC. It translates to CASSLYIGGTRTHEQYF. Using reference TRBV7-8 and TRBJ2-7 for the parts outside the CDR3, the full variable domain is GAGVSQSPRYKVAKRGQDVALRCDPISGHVSLFWYQQALGQGPEFLTYFQNEAQLDKSGLPSDRFFAERPEGSVSTLKIQRTQQEDSAVYLCASSLYIGGTRTHEQYFGPGTRLTVT.

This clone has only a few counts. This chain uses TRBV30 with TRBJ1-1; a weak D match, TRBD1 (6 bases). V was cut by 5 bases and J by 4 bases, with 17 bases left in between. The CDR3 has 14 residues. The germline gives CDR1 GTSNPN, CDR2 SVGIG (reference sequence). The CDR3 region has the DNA TGTGCCTGGGATGACAGGCCATTAACCACTGAAGCTTTCTTT. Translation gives CAWDDRPLTTEAFF.

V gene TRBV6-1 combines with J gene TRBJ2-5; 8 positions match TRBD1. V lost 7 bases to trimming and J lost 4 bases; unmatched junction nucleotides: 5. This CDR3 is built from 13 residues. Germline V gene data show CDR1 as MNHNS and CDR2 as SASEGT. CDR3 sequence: CASIRDRGETQYF. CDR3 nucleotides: TGTGCCAGCATCAGAGACAGGGGAGAGACCCAGTACTTC.

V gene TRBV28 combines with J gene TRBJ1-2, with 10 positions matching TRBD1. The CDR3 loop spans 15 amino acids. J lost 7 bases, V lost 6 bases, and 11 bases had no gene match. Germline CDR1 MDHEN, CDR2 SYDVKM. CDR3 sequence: CASSLPTGGAGGYTF. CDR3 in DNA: TGTGCCAGCAGCTTACCGACAGGGGGCGCCGGTGGCTACACCTTC.

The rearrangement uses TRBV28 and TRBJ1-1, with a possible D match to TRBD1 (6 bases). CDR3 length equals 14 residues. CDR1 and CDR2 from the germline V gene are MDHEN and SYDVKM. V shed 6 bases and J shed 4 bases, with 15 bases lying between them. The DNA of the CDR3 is TGTGCCAGCAGCTCTCCAGGGGAGGGCACTGAAGCTTTCTTT. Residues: CASSSPGEGTEAFF.

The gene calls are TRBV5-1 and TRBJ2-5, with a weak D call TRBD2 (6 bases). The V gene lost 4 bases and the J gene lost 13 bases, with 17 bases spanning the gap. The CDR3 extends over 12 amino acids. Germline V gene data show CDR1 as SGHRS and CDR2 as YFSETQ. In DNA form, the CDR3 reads TGCGCCAGCAGCCTGACCGGGAGACAGCCGTACTTC. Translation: CASSLTGRQPYF.

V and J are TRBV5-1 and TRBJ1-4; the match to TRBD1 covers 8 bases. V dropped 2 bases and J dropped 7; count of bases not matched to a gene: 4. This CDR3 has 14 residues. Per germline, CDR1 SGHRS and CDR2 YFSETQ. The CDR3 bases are TGCGCCAGCAGCTTTACAGGGGGAGCTGAAAAACTGTTTTTT. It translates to CASSFTGGAEKLFF. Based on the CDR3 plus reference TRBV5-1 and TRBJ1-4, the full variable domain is KAGVTQTPRYLIKTRGQQVTLSCSPISGHRSVSWYQQTPGQGLQFLFEYFSETQRNKGNFPGRFSGRQFSNSRSEMNVSTLELGDSALYLCASSFTGGAEKLFFGSGTQLSVL.

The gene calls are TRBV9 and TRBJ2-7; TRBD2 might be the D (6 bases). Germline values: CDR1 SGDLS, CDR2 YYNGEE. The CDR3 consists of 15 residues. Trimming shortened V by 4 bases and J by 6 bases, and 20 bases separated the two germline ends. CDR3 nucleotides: TGTGCCAGCAGCCCTCGGGGACTCCCCTTCACCGAGCAGTACTTC. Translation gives CASSPRGLPFTEQYF.

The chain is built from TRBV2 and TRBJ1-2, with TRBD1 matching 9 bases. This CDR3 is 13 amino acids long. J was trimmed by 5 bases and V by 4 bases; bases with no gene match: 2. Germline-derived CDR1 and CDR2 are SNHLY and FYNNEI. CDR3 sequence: CASSAGTGYGYTF. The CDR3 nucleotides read TGTGCCAGCAGTGCCGGGACAGGGTATGGCTACACCTTC.

Here the CDR3 reads CASSLADRYNSPLHF. The CDR3 DNA is TGTGCCAGCAGTTTAGCCGACAGGTATAATTCACCCCTCCACTTT. The chain carries TRBV28 and TRBJ1-6, with TRBD1 as a possible D gene (6 bases). The V end lost 2 bases, the J end lost 4 bases, and 9 bases lay between the germline ends. CDR3 length: 15 amino acids. Germline CDR1 reads MDHEN; CDR2 reads SYDVKM.

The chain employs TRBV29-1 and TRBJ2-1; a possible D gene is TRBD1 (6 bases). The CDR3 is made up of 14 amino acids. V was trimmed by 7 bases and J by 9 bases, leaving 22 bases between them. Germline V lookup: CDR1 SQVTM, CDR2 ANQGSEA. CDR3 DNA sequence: TGCAGCGGGCGAATGGGCCCACCAGGGGCTGAGCAGTTCTTC. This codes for CSGRMGPPGAEQFF.

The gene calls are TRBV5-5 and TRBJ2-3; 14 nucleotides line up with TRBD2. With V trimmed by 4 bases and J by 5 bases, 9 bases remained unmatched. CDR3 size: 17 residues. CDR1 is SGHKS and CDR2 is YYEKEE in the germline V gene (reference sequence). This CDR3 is CASSPQRLAGGLDTQYF. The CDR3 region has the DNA TGTGCCAGCAGCCCACAAAGACTAGCGGGGGGGCTAGATACGCAGTATTTT.

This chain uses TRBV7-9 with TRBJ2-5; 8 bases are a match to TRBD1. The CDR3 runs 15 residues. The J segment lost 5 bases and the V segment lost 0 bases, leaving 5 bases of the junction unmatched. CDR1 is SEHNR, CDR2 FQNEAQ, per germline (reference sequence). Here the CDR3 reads CASSLAWNRGETQYF. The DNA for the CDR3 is TGTGCCAGCAGCTTAGCGTGGAACAGGGGGGAGACCCAGTACTTC.